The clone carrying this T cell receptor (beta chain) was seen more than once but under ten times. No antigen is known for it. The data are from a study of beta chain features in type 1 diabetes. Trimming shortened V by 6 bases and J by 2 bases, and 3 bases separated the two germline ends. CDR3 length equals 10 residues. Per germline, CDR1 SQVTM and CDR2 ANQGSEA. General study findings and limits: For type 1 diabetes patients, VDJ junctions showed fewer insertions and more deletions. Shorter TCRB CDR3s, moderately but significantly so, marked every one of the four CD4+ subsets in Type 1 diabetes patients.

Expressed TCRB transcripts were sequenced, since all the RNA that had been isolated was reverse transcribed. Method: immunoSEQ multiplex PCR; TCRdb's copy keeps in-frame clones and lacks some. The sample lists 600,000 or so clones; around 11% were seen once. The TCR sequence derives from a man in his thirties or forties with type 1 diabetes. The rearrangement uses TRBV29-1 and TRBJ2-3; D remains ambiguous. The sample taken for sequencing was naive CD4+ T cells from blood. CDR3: CSVDTDTQYF. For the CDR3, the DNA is TGCAGCGTAGACACAGATACGCAGTATTTT.